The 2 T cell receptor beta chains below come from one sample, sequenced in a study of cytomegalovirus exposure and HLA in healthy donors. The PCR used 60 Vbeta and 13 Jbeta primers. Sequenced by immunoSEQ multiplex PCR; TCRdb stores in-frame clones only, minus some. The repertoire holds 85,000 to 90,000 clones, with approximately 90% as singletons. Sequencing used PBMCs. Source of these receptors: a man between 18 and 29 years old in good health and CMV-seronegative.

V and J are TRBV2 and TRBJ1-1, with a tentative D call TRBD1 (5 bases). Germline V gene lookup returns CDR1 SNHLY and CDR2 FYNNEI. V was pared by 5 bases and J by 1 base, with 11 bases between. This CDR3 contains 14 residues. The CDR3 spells CASSWAGPNTEAFF. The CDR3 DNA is TGTGCCAGCAGTTGGGCAGGGCCGAACACTGAAGCTTTCTTT.

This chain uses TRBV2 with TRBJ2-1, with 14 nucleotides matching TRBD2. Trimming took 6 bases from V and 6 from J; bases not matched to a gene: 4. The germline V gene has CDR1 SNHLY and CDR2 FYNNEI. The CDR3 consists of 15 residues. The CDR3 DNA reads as TGTGCCAGCAGCCCGACTAGCGGGAGGGCCAATGAGCAGTTCTTC. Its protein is CASSPTSGRANEQFF.